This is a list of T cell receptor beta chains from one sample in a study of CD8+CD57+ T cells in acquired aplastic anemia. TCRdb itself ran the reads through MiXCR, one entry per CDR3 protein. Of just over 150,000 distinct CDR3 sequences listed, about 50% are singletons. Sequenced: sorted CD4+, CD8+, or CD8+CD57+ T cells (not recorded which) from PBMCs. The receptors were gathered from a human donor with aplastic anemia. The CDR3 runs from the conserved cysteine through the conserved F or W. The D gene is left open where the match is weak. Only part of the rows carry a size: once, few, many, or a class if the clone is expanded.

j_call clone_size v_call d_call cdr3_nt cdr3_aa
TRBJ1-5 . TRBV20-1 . TGCAGTGTCGGACGGAAAAATCAGCCCCAGCATTTT CSVGRKNQPQHF
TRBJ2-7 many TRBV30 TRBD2 TGTGCCTGGAGTAGCGGGAGAAGGTTCTACGAGCAGTACTTC CAWSSGRRFYEQYF
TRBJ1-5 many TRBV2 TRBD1 TGTGCCAGCAGGGGGACAGGGGGCGCGATTGTCAATCAGCCCCAGCATTTT CASRGTGGAIVNQPQHF
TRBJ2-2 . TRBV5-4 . TGTGCCAGCAGCCCACCTGATTGGGCCGGAATCGGGGAGCTGTTTTTT CASSPPDWAGIGELFF
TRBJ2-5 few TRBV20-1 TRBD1 TGCAGTGCTCAAACGACGACAGGGCAAGAGACCCAGTACTTC CSAQTTTGQETQYF
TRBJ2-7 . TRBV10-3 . TGTGCCATGGGCAGACAGAGCTCCTACGAGCAGTACTTC CAMGRQSSYEQYF
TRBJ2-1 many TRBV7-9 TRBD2 TGTGCCAGCAGCTTCCGTAGCGGGAACTCCTACAATGAGCAGTTCTTC CASSFRSGNSYNEQFF
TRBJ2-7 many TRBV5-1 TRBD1 TGCGCCAGCAGCTTGGCCGGGACAGGGTACGAGCAGTACTTC CASSLAGTGYEQYF
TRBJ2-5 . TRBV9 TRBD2 TGTGCCAGCAGCCCCGGGACTAGCGGAGTAGAGACCCAGTACTTC CASSPGTSGVETQYF
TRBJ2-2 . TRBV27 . TGTGCCAGCAGTTTATCCGTCAGCAGGGTGGTTACCGGGGAGCTGTTTTTT CASSLSVSRVVTGELFF
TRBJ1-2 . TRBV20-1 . TGCAGTGCTAGTCCCCAGGTCGTGGGCTACACCTTC CSASPQVVGYTF
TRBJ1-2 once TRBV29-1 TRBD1 TGCAGCGGGACAGGGGGACGGAATGGCTACACCTTC CSGTGGRNGYTF
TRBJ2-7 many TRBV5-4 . TGTGCCAGCAGCTCCACCTGGGACTCGTCTTACGAGCAGTACTTC CASSSTWDSSYEQYF
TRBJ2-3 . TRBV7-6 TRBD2 TGTGCCAGCAGCGCGGCAGTAGCGGGAGGGGCTAGCACAGATACGCAGTATTTT CASSAAVAGGASTDTQYF
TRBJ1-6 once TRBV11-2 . TGTGCCAGCAGCTTAGACCCGGGCCGCTCACCCCTCCACTTT CASSLDPGRSPLHF
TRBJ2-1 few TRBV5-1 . TGCGCCAGCAGCTTTAATAACGTCGATTTTGGTACGCTGCTGAATGAGCAGTTCTTC CASSFNNVDFGTLLNEQFF
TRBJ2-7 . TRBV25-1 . TGTGCCAGCAGTGAATCCGGTGACTACTACGAGCAGTACTTC CASSESGDYYEQYF
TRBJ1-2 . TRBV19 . TGTGCCAGTATCCCGGCGTCGAGGATCTATGGCTACACCTTC CASIPASRIYGYTF
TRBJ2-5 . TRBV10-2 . TGTGCCAGCAGCATCGGGACGGGACAAAGCGAGACCCAGTACTTC CASSIGTGQSETQYF
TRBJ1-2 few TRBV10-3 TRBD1 TGTGCCATCACCTCGACAGGGGAGCAAGGCTACACCTTC CAITSTGEQGYTF
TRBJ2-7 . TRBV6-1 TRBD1 TGTGCCAGCAGCTCCGGGACAGAACTCTACGAGCAGTACTTC CASSSGTELYEQYF
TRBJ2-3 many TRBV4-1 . TGCGCCAGCAGCCAAGATGGGCCGGGTAGCACAGATACGCAGTATTTT CASSQDGPGSTDTQYF
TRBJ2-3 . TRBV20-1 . TGCAGTGCTAGTCAATTGGGGACGGGGCGAACTAGCACAGATACGCAGTATTTT CSASQLGTGRTSTDTQYF
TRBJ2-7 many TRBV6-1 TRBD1 TGTGCCAGCAGACCGGGACAGCCCTACGAGCAGTACTTC CASRPGQPYEQYF
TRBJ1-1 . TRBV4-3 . TGCGCCAGCAGCCAATCTGGACTCAACACTGAAGCTTTCTTT CASSQSGLNTEAFF
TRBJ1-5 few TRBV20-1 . TGCAGTGCTAGAGAGGCGGGGAGCAATCAGCCCCAGCATTTT CSAREAGSNQPQHF
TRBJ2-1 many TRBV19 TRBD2 TGTGCCAGTAGTTTCCGGGAGGCTCCTTACAATGAGCAGTTCTTC CASSFREAPYNEQFF
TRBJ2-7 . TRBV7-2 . TGTGCCAGCAGCCGGACGCAGGGTTACGAGCAGTACTTC CASSRTQGYEQYF
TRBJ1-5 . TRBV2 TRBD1 TGTGCCAGCAGCCCCGGGACAGGACCTCAGCCCCAGCATTTT CASSPGTGPQPQHF
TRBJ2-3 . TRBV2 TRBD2 TGTGCCAGCAGTGACTGGGGGAGGGGCACAGATACGCAGTATTTT CASSDWGRGTDTQYF
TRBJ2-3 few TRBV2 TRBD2 TGTGCCAGCTCGGGGCGGGAGAAGACAGATACGCAGTATTTT CASSGREKTDTQYF
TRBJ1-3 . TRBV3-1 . TGTGCCAGCAGCCAAGATTTTGGTTACGGAAACACCATATATTTT CASSQDFGYGNTIYF
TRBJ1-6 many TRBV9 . TGTGCCAGCAGCGTCGATTCCCCGGGACCACATTCACCCCTCCACTTT CASSVDSPGPHSPLHF
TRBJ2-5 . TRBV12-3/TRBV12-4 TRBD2 TGTGCCAGCAGTTTAATGGCGGGAGCTACGTACCAAGAGACCCAGTACTTC CASSLMAGATYQETQYF
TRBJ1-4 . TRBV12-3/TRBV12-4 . TGTGCCAGCAGTTTAGTAGGTAATGAAAAACTGTTTTTT CASSLVGNEKLFF
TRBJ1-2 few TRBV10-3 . TGTGCCATCAGTGTGCAGGAAGGGTATGGCTACACCTTC CAISVQEGYGYTF
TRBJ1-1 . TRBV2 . TGTGCCAGCAGTGAGCAAGGGGGTAGCACTGAAGCTTTCTTT CASSEQGGSTEAFF
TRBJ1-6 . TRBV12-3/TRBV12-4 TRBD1 TGTGCCAGCAGTCAGACAGGGAGTTATTCACCCCTCCACTTT CASSQTGSYSPLHF
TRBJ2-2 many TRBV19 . TGTGCCAGTAGTATAGTAGGGGGGACCGGGGAGCTGTTTTTT CASSIVGGTGELFF
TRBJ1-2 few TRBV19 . TGTGCCAGTAGTGACAGTCGCTATGGCTACACCTTC CASSDSRYGYTF
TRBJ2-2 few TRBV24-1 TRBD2 TGTGCCACCAGTGATATAACTAGCGGGAGGAGGACCGGGGAGCTGTTTTTT CATSDITSGRRTGELFF
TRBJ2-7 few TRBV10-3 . TGTGCCATCAGTGAAGTGGGACGTTCTATTGCGTACTTC CAISEVGRSIAYF
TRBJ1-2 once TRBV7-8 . TGTGCCAGCAGCTTTGGACTAGCGGACACTTATGGCTACACCTTC CASSFGLADTYGYTF
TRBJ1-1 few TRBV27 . TGTGCCAGCCGCCAAGGCACTGAAGCTTTCTTT CASRQGTEAFF
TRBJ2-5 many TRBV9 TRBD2 TGTGCCAGCAGCGCCCTCGGGACTAGCGCCGAGACCCAGTACTTC CASSALGTSAETQYF
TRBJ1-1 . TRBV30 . TGTGCCTGGATGAGGTGGGGGACTGAAGCTTTCTTT CAWMRWGTEAFF
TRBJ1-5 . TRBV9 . TGTGCCAGCAGCGTAGGCCCCTCAGCGGCAGAGACCCAGCATTTT CASSVGPSAAETQHF
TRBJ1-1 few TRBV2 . TGTGCCAGCAGGGAAGACATGAACACTGAAGCTTTCTTT CASREDMNTEAFF
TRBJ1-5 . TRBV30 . TGTGCCTGGAGTGTACCCCTAAGGGGGGATCAGCCCCAGCATTTT CAWSVPLRGDQPQHF
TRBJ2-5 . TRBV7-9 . TGTGCCAGCAGCCCAGGGGAGTACCAAGAGACCCAGTACTTC CASSPGEYQETQYF
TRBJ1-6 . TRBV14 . TGTGCCAGCAGCCAGTTGAAGGGTGGTTCACCCCTCCACTTT CASSQLKGGSPLHF
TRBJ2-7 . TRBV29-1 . TGCAGCGTTGAATGGGACGGAACCTACGAGCAGTACTTC CSVEWDGTYEQYF
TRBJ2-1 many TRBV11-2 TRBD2 TGTGCCAGCAGCTTAGTATCCGGGAGGACCTACAATGAGCAGTTCTTC CASSLVSGRTYNEQFF
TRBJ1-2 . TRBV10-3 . TGTGCCATCAGCCTTGCTTGGGGAAATGGCTACACCTTC CAISLAWGNGYTF